This is a list of T cell receptor beta chains from one sample in a study of CD8+ T cells in alopecia areata. Sequenced by immunoSEQ multiplex PCR; TCRdb stores in-frame clones only, minus some. The sample holds more than 200,000 clones, roughly 69% seen once. Sequences were derived from CD4+ T cells sorted from blood, sampled at week 0. The receptor set was obtained from a human donor with alopecia areata. CDR3s include the opening cysteine and the closing phenylalanine or tryptophan. The D gene is left open where the match is weak. Not all rows give a size; the values are once, few, many and, for expanded clones, a class.

j_call d_call clone_size v_call cdr3_nt cdr3_aa
TRBJ2-1 - - TRBV28 TGTGCCAGCACTCCGGGTAGCTCCTACAATGAGCAGTTCTTC CASTPGSSYNEQFF
TRBJ1-5 - - TRBV30 TGTGCCCCGCGGGGGTTCGGTCAGCCCCAGCATTTT CAPRGFGQPQHF
TRBJ2-3 - - TRBV5-1 TGCGCCAGCAGCCAACAGGGCTCCCCAGATACGCAGTATTTT CASSQQGSPDTQYF
TRBJ2-7 TRBD1 - TRBV9 TGTGCCAGCAGTAAAGGATCGACAGGGTACGAGCAGTACTTC CASSKGSTGYEQYF
TRBJ2-5 TRBD1 - TRBV10-3 TGTGCCATCAGTGAGTCTTCTCGCGAGGGACAGGGGGCGCGGGAAGAGACCCAGTACTTC CAISESSREGQGAREETQYF
TRBJ1-6 - - TRBV10-3 TGTGCCATCACCGGGGACTTTAATTCACCCCTCCACTTT CAITGDFNSPLHF
TRBJ2-3 - - TRBV6-5 TGTGCCAGCGGTCAGAGCACAGATACGCAGTATTTT CASGQSTDTQYF
TRBJ2-5 TRBD1 few TRBV30 TGTGCCTGGAGTCCGGGACAGGGGAGTCGGGGGACCCAGTACTTC CAWSPGQGSRGTQYF
TRBJ1-2 - - TRBV6-1 TGTGCCAGCAGTGAATCTCACTATGGCTACACCTTC CASSESHYGYTF
TRBJ2-5 TRBD2 - TRBV30 TGTGCCTGGAGTTTAGCGGGAGGCGAGACCCAGTACTTC CAWSLAGGETQYF
TRBJ2-5 TRBD2 - TRBV11-2 TGTGCCAGCAGCCAGAGACTAGCGGGGGAAGAGACCCAGTACTTC CASSQRLAGEETQYF
TRBJ1-2 - - TRBV25-1 TGTGCCAGCAGTGAATCAGGGAACTATGGCTACACCTTC CASSESGNYGYTF
TRBJ2-7 - - TRBV27 TGTGCCAGCAGTTTAGGAATCCCCCCCTTCGAGCAGTACTTC CASSLGIPPFEQYF
TRBJ2-7 - - TRBV30 TGTGCCTGGAGTAAGGGACACGACGAGCAGTACTTC CAWSKGHDEQYF
TRBJ2-1 TRBD1 - TRBV29-1 TGCAGCGGGGGACAGGGCGGTGGTGAGCAGTTCTTC CSGGQGGGEQFF
TRBJ1-2 - - TRBV4-1 TGCGCCAGCAGCCAAGGAGGCGGGGGGGCTAACTATGGCTACACCTTC CASSQGGGGANYGYTF
TRBJ2-1 - - TRBV18 TGTGCCAGCTCACCCCAGAGCTCCTACAATGAGCAGTTCTTC CASSPQSSYNEQFF
TRBJ1-3 TRBD1 - TRBV10-3 TGTGCCATCAGTGACGGGACAGGGACTGGAAACACCATATATTTT CAISDGTGTGNTIYF
TRBJ2-2 - - TRBV25-1 TGTGCCAGCAGCCGAGGTAGAGGGAGAGTGACCGGGGAGCTGTTTTTT CASSRGRGRVTGELFF
TRBJ1-2 - - TRBV18 TGTGCCAGCTCACGAAAGGGACTCCCAGATGGCTACACCTTC CASSRKGLPDGYTF
TRBJ1-6 - once TRBV30 TGTGCCTGGCTTCTCGGGAATAGCAATTCACCCCTCCACTTT CAWLLGNSNSPLHF
TRBJ2-7 TRBD2 - TRBV5-1 TGCGCCAGCAGCACAGGCACTAGCGGGGGGTCCCCCTACGAGCAGTACTTC CASSTGTSGGSPYEQYF